This T cell receptor beta chain derives from a study of human T cells and chemical hapten exposure. Study-wide results and limits: Patch test score was positively correlated with the counts of PT1 expanded TCRs.

In its sample, this clonotype was seen many times. What it binds is not known. Library preparation tagged each individual cDNA molecule with a unique molecular identifier. One entry per CDR3 protein results from TCRdb running MiXCR on the RACE reads. The sample lists approximately 80,000 distinct CDR3 sequences, 7% to 8% occurring once. Specified time point: patch test 1, 2 weeks after DPC sensitization. The treatment was: therapeutic diphenylcyclopropenone sensitization with weekly scalp DPC. Trimming cost V 3 bases and J 4 bases; bases outside gene matches: 6. Per germline, CDR1 ENHRY and CDR2 SYGVKD. This CDR3 is built from 15 residues.

The source was whole blood, collected in connection with sensitization to the hapten diphenylcyclopropenone (DPC). The clonotype originates from a woman aged 25 to 39 with alopecia areata. Some clones in this sample may be carry-over from other donors' samples. The chain is built from TRBV10-3 and TRBJ2-5, with 9 bases lining up with TRBD2. This CDR3 is CAISEPNSGGETQYF. The CDR3 region has the DNA TGTGCCATCAGTGAACCAAATAGCGGGGGAGAGACCCAGTACTTC.